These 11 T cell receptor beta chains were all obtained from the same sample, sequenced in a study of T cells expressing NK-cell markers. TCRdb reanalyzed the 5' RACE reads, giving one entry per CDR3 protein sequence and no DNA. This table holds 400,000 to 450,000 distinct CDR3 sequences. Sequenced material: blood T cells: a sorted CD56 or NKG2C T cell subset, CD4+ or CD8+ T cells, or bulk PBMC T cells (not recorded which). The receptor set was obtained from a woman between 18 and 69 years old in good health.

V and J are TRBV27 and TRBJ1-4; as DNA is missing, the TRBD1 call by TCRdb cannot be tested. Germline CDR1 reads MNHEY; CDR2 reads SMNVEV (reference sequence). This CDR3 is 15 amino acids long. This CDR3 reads CASSPYRGQNEKLFF.

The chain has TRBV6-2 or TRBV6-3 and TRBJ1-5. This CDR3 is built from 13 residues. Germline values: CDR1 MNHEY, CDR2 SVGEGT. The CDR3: CAIRAYSNQPQHF.

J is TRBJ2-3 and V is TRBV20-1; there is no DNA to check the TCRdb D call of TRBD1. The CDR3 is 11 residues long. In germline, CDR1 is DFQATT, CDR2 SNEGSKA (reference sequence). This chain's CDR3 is CSGGTPVTQYF.

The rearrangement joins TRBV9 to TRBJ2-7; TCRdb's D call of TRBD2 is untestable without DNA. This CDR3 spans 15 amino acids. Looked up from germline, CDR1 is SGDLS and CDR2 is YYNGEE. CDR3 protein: CASSVAVSGTYEQYF.

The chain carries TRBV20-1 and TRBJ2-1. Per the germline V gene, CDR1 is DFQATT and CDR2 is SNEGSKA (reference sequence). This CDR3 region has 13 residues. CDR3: CSARDGFRNEQFF.

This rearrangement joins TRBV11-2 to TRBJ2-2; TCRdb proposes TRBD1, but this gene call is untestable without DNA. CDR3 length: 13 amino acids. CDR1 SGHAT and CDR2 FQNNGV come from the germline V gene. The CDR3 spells CASSGRGTGELFF.

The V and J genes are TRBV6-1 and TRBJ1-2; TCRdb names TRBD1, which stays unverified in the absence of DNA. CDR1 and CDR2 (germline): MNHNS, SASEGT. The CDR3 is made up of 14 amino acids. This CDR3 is CASSRGRSSYGYTF.

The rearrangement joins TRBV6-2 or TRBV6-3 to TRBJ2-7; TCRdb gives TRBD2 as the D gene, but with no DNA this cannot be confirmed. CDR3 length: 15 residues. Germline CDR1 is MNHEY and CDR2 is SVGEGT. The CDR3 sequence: CASIATSGRNYEQYF.

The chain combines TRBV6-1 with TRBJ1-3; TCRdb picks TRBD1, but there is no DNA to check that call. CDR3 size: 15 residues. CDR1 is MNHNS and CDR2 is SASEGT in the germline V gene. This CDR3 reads CASSQAGTGASTIYF.

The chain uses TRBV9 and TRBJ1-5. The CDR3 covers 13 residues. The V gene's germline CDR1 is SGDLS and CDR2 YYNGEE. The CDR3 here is CASSATLNQPQHF.

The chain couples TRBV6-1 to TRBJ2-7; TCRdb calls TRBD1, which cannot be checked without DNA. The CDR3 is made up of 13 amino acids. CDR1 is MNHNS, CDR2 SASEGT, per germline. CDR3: CASSKFDRDEQYF.